These 3 T cell receptor beta chains came from one sample sequenced in a study of T cells after yellow fever vaccination. MiXCR was run by TCRdb on the 5' RACE reads, yielding one entry per CDR3 protein. The sample holds approximately 580,000 distinct CDR3 sequences, around 16% seen once. The specimen was PBMCs, collected around 5 days after the first yellow fever vaccination. These receptors all stem from a man aged 18 to 30 who received the YFV17D yellow fever vaccine.

This clonotype has more than one count but fewer than ten. This sequence joins TRBV20-1 and TRBJ2-1; TRBD1 matches 9 bases. J was trimmed by 6 bases and V by 6 bases; bases with no gene match: 12. CDR3 length equals 15 residues. CDR1 DFQATT and CDR2 SNEGSKA come from the germline V gene (reference sequence). CDR3 nucleotides: TGCAGTGCCCATTCCGGGACAGGGAACTTCAATGAGCAGTTCTTC. Its translation: CSAHSGTGNFNEQFF.

The rearrangement uses TRBV6-2 or TRBV6-3 and TRBJ2-1, with 12 bases aligning to TRBD2. Germline CDR1 reads MNHEY; CDR2 reads SVGEGT. V dropped 5 bases and J dropped 4; count of bases not matched to a gene: 9. This CDR3 has 17 amino acids. The chain's CDR3 is CASSPLAGGPTYNEQFF. The CDR3 nucleotides read TGTGCCAGCAGTCCCCTAGCGGGGGGGCCTACATACAATGAGCAGTTCTTC.

This clonotype showed up many times. The chain carries TRBV5-5 and TRBJ1-1; a weak D match, TRBD1 (5 bases). Looked up from germline, CDR1 is SGHKS and CDR2 is YYEKEE (reference sequence). The CDR3 length is 15 residues. Deletions cut 5 bases from V and 0 bases from J, with 14 bases between. CDR3 in amino acids: CASRDRAYMNTEAFF. CDR3 coding DNA: TGTGCCAGCAGAGACAGAGCTTACATGAACACTGAAGCTTTCTTT.